This section outlines one TCR beta chain sequence together with its context. The data originate from a study of shared clonotypes between healthy human individuals. Profiling relied on immunoSEQ multiplex PCR, and the TCRdb table lists in-frame clones only, not all of them. This table has around 2.5 million clones, roughly 93% appearing once. Donors were healthy HIV-negative adults without recent acute infections or vaccinations. The CDR3 contains 12 residues. Trimming took off 5 bases at V and 4 bases at J, with 9 bases between the two ends. Germline values: CDR1 LNHDA, CDR2 SQIVND (reference sequence).

The clonotype was recovered from a man aged 18 to 29 in good health. Some clones in this sample may be carry-over from other donors' samples. What was sequenced was naive CD4+ T cells from PBMCs. Subset defined: CD45RA+ positively selected. V is TRBV19 and J is TRBJ2-7; D is unclear. As DNA, the CDR3 is TGTGCCAGTAGTTCGGGCTTATACGAGCAGTACTTC. Encoded protein: CASSSGLYEQYF.